This entry features one TCR beta chain sequence. Its target is unknown. This entry comes from a study of cytomegalovirus exposure and HLA in healthy donors. The CDR3 has 16 amino acids. From germline, CDR1 is SGHTA and CDR2 FQGNSA. V lost 2 bases to trimming and J lost 2 bases; unmatched junction nucleotides: 3. The PCR was carried out with 60 Vbeta primers and 13 Jbeta primers. Method: immunoSEQ multiplex PCR; TCRdb's copy keeps in-frame clones and lacks some. The data contain some 120,000 clones, around three quarters of them seen just once; the ten biggest clones take up roughly 6%. Study findings and constraints: There were several of the most significant clusters that appeared linked to common viral pathogens in a later analysis. Being indistinguishable, some V segments were excluded, TRBV6-2 and TRBV6-3 among them. TCR beta chains numbering 164 were designated cytomegalovirus-associated. Solely CMV serostatus was available to characterize immune exposure.

The chain combines TRBV7-2 with TRBJ2-3; 11 bases map to TRBD2. This TCR was sampled from a woman aged 40 to 50 in good health and CMV-seronegative. Sequencing used PBMCs. The CDR3 DNA follows: TGTGCCAGCAGCTTACTAGCGGGAGGCCCCACAGATACGCAGTATTTT. Protein: CASSLLAGGPTDTQYF.